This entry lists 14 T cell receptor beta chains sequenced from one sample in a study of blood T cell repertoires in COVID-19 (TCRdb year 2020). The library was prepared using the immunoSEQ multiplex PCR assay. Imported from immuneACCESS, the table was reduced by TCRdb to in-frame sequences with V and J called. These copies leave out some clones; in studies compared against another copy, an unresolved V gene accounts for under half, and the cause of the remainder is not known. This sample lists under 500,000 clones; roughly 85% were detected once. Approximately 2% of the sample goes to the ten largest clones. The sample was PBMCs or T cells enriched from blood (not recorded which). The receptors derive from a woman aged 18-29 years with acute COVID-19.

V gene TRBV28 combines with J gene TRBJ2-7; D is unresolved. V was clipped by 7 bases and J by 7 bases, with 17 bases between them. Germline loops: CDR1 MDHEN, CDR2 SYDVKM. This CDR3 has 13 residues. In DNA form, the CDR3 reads TGTGCCAGCACCCGGCGGCCCGCCGGGGAGCAGTACTTC. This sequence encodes CASTRRPAGEQYF.

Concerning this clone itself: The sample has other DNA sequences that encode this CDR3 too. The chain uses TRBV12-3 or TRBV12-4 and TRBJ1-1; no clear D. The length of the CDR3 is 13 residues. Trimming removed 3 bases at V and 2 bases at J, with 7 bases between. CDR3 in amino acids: CASSFSVNTEAFF. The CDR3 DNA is TGTGCCAGCAGTTTTAGCGTTAACACTGAAGCTTTCTTT.

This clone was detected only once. The CDR3 DNA follows: TGCGCCAGCAGCTTGGTTTCTAGCGGGACGGAGACCCAGTACTTC. Protein: CASSLVSSGTETQYF. The chain links TRBV5-1 to TRBJ2-5, with TRBD2 matching over 9 bases. Germline V gene sequence: CDR1 SGHRS, CDR2 YFSETQ. V dropped 0 bases and J dropped 5; count of bases not matched to a gene: 5. The CDR3 length is 15 residues.

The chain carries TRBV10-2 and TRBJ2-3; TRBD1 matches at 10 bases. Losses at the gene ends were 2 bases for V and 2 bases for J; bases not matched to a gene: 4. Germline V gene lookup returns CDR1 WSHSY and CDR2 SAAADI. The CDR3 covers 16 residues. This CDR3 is CASSEGGTGVTDTQYF. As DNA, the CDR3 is TGCGCCAGCAGTGAGGGTGGGACAGGGGTCACAGATACGCAGTATTTT.

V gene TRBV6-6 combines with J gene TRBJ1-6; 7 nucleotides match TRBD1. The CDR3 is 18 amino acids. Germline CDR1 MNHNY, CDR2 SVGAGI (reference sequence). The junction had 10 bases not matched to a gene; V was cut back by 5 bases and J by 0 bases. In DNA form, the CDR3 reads TGTGCCAGCAGTCCCCGAGGGACAGAAAGCTCCTATAATTCACCCCTCCACTTT. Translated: CASSPRGTESSYNSPLHF.

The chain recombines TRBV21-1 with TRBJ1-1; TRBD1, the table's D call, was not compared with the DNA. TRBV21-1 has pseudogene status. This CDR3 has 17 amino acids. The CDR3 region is CASSKVFRGQGNTEAFF. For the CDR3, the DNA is TGTGCCAGCAGCAAAGTATTCAGGGGGCAGGGGAACACTGAAGCTTTCTTT.

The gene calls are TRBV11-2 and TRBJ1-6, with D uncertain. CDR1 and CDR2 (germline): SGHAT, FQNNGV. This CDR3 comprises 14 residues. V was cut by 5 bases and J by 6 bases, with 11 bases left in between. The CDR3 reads CASSPRLINSPLHF. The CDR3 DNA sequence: TGTGCCAGCAGCCCTAGACTGATTAATTCACCCCTCCACTTT.

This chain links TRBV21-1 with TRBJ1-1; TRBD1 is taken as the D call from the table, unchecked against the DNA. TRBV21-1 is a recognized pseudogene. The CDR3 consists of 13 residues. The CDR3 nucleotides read TGTGCCGGAAGGGGCCCATTGAACACTGAAGCTTTCTTT. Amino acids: CAGRGPLNTEAFF.

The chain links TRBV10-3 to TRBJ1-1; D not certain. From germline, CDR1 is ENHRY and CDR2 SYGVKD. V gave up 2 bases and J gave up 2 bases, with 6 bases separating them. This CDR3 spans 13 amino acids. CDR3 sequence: CAISEPLNTEAFF. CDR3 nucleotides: TGTGCCATCAGTGAGCCACTAAACACTGAAGCTTTCTTT.

This chain's CDR3 is CASRVGGATGELFF. In DNA form, the CDR3 reads TGTGCCAGCAGGGTCGGGGGGGCCACCGGGGAGCTGTTTTTT. The chain joins TRBV6-5 to TRBJ2-2; 8 positions agree with TRBD2. Germline loops: CDR1 MNHEY, CDR2 SVGAGI. This CDR3 contains 14 residues. The ends lost 6 bases at V and 4 bases at J; junction bases unmatched: 4.

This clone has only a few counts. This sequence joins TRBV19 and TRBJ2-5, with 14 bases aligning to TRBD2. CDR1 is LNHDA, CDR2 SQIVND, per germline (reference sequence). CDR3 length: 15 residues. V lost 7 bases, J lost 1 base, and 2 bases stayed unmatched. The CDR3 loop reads CASTGLAGAQETQYF. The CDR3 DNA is TGTGCCAGTACGGGACTAGCGGGAGCCCAAGAGACCCAGTACTTC.

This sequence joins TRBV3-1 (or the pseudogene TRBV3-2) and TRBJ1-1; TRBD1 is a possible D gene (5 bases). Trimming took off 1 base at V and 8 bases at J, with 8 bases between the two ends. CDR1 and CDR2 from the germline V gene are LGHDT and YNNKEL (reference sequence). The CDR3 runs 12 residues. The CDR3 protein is CASSQGDREAFF. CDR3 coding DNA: TGTGCCAGCAGCCAAGGAGACAGAGAAGCTTTCTTT.

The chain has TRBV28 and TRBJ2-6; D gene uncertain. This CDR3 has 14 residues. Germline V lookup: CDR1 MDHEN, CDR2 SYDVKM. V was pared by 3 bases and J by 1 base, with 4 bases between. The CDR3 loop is CASSFPSGANVLTF. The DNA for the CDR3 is TGTGCCAGCAGTTTCCCTTCTGGGGCCAACGTCCTGACTTTC. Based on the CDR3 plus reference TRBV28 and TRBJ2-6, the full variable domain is DVKVTQSSRYLVKRTGEKVFLECVQDMDHENMFWYRQDPGLGLRLIYFSYDVKMKEKGDIPEGYSVSREKKERFSLILESASTNQTSMYLCASSFPSGANVLTFGAGSRLTVL.

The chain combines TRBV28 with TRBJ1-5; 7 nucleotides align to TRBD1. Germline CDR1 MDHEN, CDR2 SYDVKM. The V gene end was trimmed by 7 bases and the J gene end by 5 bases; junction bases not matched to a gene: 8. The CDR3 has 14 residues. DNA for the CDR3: TGTGCCAGCACGAGTGGGACAGCATATCAGCCCCAGCATTTT. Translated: CASTSGTAYQPQHF.